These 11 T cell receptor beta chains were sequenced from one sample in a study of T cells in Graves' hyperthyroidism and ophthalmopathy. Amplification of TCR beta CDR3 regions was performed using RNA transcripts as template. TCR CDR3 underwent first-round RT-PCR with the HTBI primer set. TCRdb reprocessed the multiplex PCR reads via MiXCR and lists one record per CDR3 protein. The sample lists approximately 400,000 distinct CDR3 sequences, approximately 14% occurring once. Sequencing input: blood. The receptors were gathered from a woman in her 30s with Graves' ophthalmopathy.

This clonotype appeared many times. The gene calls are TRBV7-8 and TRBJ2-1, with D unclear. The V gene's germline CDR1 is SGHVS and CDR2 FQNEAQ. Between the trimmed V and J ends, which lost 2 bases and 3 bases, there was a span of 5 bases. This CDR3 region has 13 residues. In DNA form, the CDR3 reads TGTGCCAGCAGCTTATCCTACTACAATGAGCAGTTCTTC. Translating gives CASSLSYYNEQFF.

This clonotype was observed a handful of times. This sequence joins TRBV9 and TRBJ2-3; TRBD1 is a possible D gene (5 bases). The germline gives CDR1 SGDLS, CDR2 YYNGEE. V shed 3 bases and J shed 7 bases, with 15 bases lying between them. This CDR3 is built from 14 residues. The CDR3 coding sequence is TGTGCCAGCAGCGGCCTCAAGGGGCAAAATACGCAGTATTTT. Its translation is CASSGLKGQNTQYF.

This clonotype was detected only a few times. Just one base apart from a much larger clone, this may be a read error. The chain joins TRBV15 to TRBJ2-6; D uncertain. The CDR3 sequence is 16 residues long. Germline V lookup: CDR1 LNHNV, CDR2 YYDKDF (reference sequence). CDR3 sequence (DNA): TGTACCACCAGCAGAGAATTCAAAAATGGGGCCAACGTCCTGACTTTC. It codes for CTTSREFKNGANVLTF. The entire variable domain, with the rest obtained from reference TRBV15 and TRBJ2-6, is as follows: DAMVIQNPRYQVTQFGKPVTLSCSQTLNHNVMYWYQQKSSQAPKLLFHYYDKDFNNEADTPDNFQSRRPNTSFCFLDIRSPGLGDTAMYLCTTSREFKNGANVLTFGAGSRLTVL.

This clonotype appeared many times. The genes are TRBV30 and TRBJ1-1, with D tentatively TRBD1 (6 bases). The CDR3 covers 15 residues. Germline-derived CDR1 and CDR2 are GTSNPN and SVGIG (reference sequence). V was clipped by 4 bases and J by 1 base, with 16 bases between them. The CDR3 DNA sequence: TGTGCCTGGATTCGTCCCAGGGGTGAGAACACTGAAGCTTTCTTT. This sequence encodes CAWIRPRGENTEAFF. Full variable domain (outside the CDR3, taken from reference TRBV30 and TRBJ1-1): SQTIHQWPATLVQPVGSPLSLECTVEGTSNPNLYWYRQAAGRGLQLLFYSVGIGQISSEVPQNLSASRPQDRQFILSSKKLLLSDSGFYLCAWIRPRGENTEAFFGQGTRLTVV.

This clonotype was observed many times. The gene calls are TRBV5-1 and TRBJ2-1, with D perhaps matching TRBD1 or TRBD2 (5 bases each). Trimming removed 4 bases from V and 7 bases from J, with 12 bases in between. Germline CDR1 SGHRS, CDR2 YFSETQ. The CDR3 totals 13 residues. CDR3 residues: CASSKVEGNEQFF. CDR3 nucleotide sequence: TGCGCCAGCAGCAAAGTTGAGGGGAATGAGCAGTTCTTC.

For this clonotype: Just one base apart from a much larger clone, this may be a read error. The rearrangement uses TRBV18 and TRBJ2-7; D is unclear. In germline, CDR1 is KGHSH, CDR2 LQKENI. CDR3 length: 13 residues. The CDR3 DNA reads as TGTGCCAACTCACCACAGCAGTGGGACGAGCAGTACTTC. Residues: CANSPQQWDEQYF. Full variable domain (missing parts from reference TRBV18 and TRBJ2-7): NAGVMQNPRHLVRRRGQEARLRCSPMKGHSHVYWYRQLPEEGLKFMVYLQKENIIDESGMPKERFSAEFPKEGPSILRIQQVVRGDSAAYFCANSPQQWDEQYFGPGTRLTVT.

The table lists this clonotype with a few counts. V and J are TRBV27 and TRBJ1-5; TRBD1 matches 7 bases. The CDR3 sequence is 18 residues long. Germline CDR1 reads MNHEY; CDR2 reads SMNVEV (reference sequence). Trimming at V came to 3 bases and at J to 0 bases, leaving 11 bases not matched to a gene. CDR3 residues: CASSFIVLQGGSNQPQHF. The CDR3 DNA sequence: TGTGCCAGCAGTTTTATCGTTCTGCAGGGGGGTAGCAATCAGCCCCAGCATTTT.

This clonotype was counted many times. The chain's CDR3 is CASSGTSGEKTQYF. The CDR3 DNA follows: TGTGCCAGCAGCGGGACTAGCGGGGAAAAGACCCAGTACTTC. The genes are TRBV2 and TRBJ2-5, with 13 bases fitting TRBD2. The CDR3 spans 14 residues. Trimming cost V 6 bases and J 6 bases; bases outside gene matches: 4. Germline V gene sequence: CDR1 SNHLY, CDR2 FYNNEI. The full variable domain, rest sourced from reference TRBV2 and TRBJ2-5, is EPEVTQTPSHQVTQMGQEVILRCVPISNHLYFYWYRQILGQKVEFLVSFYNNEISEKSEIFDDQFSVERPDGSNFTLKIRSTKLEDSAMYFCASSGTSGEKTQYFGPGTRLLVL.

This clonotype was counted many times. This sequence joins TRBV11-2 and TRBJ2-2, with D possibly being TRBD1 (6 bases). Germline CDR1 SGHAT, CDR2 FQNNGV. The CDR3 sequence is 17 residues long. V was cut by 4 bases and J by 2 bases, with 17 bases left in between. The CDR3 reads CASSSPRDTINTGELFF. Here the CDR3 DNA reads TGTGCCAGCAGCTCGCCACGGGACACGATTAACACCGGGGAGCTGTTTTTT.

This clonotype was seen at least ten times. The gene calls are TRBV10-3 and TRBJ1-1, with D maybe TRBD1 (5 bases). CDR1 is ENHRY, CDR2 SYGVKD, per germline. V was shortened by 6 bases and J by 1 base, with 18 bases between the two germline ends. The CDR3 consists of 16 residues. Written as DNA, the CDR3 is TGTGCCATCAGGGACTATAAGGGGCGAAAGAACACTGAAGCTTTCTTT. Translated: CAIRDYKGRKNTEAFF.

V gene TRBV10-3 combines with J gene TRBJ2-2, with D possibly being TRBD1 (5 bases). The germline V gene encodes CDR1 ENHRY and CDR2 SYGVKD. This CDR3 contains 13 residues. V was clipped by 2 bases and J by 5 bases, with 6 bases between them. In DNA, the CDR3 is TGTGCCATCAGTGAGAGGGGAACCGGGGAGCTGTTTTTT. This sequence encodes CAISERGTGELFF.